A single T cell receptor (beta chain) is shown here with its context. Antigen specificity is unknown. Looked up from germline, CDR1 is GTSNPN and CDR2 is SVGIG (reference sequence). The CDR3 extends over 13 amino acids. V lost 0 bases, J lost 6 bases, and 2 bases stayed unmatched. The data belong to a study of CD8+ T cells in alopecia areata. Study conclusions and caveats: Scalp clonality and expanded CD8+ clones among the top 100 fell significantly with tofacitinib. The study found that many expanded lesional clones persisted in scalp and blood during tofacitinib. Normal skin's resident alphabeta T cells are sequenced alongside lesional scalp T cells.

Following RNA extraction, reverse transcription yielded cDNA that acted as the sequencing template. The assay was immunoSEQ multiplex PCR, and TCRdb's table has in-frame clones only and misses some. The sample includes about 150,000 clones, around 71% of them seen just once. Treatment in this sample: oral pan-JAK inhibitor, 5-10 mg twice daily. The receptor comes from a human donor with alopecia areata. The sample consisted of CD4+ T cells sorted from blood, taken at week 4, from a patient treated with tofacitinib. The gene calls are TRBV30 and TRBJ1-5, with 7 bases identical to TRBD1. The CDR3 DNA reads TGTGCCTGGAGTGTACAGGGGAGTCAGCCCCAGCATTTT. Amino acid sequence: CAWSVQGSQPQHF.